These 6 T cell receptor beta chains came from one sample sequenced in a study of tumor and adjacent non-tumor tissue in lung cancer. Three rounds of nested PCR, following a modified ARM-PCR protocol, produced the TCRbeta library. TCRdb ran MiXCR on the multiplex PCR reads and lists one entry per CDR3 protein. The sample has approximately 47,000 distinct CDR3 sequences; roughly 67% are singletons. This sample's RNA came from whole unsorted tissue. The normal lung tissue was taken more than 3 cm from the tumor edge. The source material was distant non-tumor lung tissue. These receptors all come from a woman aged 65 to 85 with non-small cell lung cancer.

As to this clonotype: A read error may account for a junction end that differs from germline. This chain uses TRBV28 with TRBJ2-1; D is possibly TRBD1 or TRBD2 (5 bases each). Germline CDR1 and CDR2: MDHEN and SYDVKM. The CDR3 runs 21 residues. The CDR3 DNA is TGTGCCAGCAGTTTATCCCCTTTACTAGTGGGGCATTATAGGGGCAACAATAAGCAGTTCTTC. Translating it yields CASSLSPLLVGHYRGNNKQFF.

As concerns this clonotype: Its ends do not fully match the called genes, so a read error is possible. This chain joins TRBV29-1 and TRBJ2-3; perhaps TRBD2 as D (5 bases). This CDR3 comprises 12 residues. Germline V gene sequence: CDR1 SQVTM, CDR2 ANQGSEA. The CDR3 loop is CSVVAFGDTQYF. DNA of the CDR3: TGCAGCGTTGTAGCGTTTGGGGATACGCAGTATTTC.

Turning to this clonotype: A junction end diverges from the germline sequence, so it may reflect a read error. The V gene is TRBV4-1, the J gene TRBJ2-1; D not certain. Germline loops: CDR1 MGHRA, CDR2 YSYEKL. The CDR3 is 15 amino acids. CDR3 sequence: CASSREGIQLEEQFF. CDR3 coding DNA: TGCGCCAGTAGCCGAGAAGGGATCCAGCTGGAAGAGCAGTTCTTC.

This clonotype was detected a few times. One end of the junction does not line up with germline, which may come from a read error. This chain uses TRBV28 with TRBJ1-1, with 7 nucleotides matching TRBD1. Germline V gene sequence: CDR1 MDHEN, CDR2 SYDVKM. There are 14 residues in the CDR3. The CDR3 here is CACSRDRDDTEAFF. CDR3 nucleotides: TGTGCCTGCAGTCGCGACAGGGACGACACTGAAGCTTTCTTT.

As regards this clonotype: Sequence at one end of the junction differs from germline and may be a read error. This chain uses TRBV6-1 with TRBJ2-1; TRBD1 might be the D (6 bases). Germline loops: CDR1 MNHNS, CDR2 SASEGT. The CDR3 length is 15 residues. The CDR3 DNA reads TGTGCCAGCAGTCTCGACAGGTGCAGTTACAATGAGCAATTCTTC. Its translation: CASSLDRCSYNEQFF.

This clonotype has a count of ten or more. The chain joins TRBV5-1 to TRBJ1-6, with D unresolved. Germline-derived CDR1 and CDR2 are SGHRS and YFSETQ. Trimming cost V 0 bases and J 5 bases, with 9 bases left between them. The CDR3 spans 15 residues. The CDR3 region has the DNA TGCGCCAGCAGCTTGGGATACAGCGATAATTCACCCCTCCACTTT. Encoded protein: CASSLGYSDNSPLHF. The full variable domain, with the rest looked up from reference TRBV5-1 and TRBJ1-6, is KAGVTQTPRYLIKTRGQQVTLSCSPISGHRSVSWYQQTPGQGLQFLFEYFSETQRNKGNFPGRFSGRQFSNSRSEMNVSTLELGDSALYLCASSLGYSDNSPLHFGNGTRLTVT.